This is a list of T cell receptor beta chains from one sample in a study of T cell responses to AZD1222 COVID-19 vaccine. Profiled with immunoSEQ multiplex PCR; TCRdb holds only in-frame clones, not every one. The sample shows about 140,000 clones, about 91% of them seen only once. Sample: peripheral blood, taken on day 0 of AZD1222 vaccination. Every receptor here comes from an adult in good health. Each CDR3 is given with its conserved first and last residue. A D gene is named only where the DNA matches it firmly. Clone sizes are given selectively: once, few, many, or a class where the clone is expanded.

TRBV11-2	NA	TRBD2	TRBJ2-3	CASSSPGLAGISTDTQYF	TGTGCCAGCAGCTCACCTGGCCTAGCGGGAATTAGCACAGATACGCAGTATTTT
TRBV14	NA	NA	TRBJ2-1	CASSQLGPIQTYNEQFF	TGTGCCAGCAGCCAGCTGGGCCCTATCCAAACATACAATGAGCAGTTCTTC
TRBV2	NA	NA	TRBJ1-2	CASRPQGLNYGYTF	TGTGCCAGCAGGCCCCAGGGATTGAACTATGGCTACACCTTC
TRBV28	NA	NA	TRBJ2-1	CASKNRDARGVEQFF	TGTGCCAGCAAAAACCGGGACGCCCGTGGTGTTGAGCAGTTCTTC
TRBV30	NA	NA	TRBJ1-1	CAWRRATNAEAFF	TGTGCCTGGAGACGAGCGACCAACGCTGAAGCTTTCTTT
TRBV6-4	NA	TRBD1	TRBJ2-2	CASSDRGENTGELFF	TGTGCCAGCAGCGACAGGGGGGAAAACACCGGGGAGCTGTTTTTT
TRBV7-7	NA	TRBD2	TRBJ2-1	CASSPSGVAGVYSYNEQFF	TGTGCTAGCAGCCCCTCGGGGGTAGCGGGAGTATACTCCTACAATGAGCAGTTCTTC
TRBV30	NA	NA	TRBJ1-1	CAWNQLGNTEAFF	TGTGCCTGGAACCAACTGGGCAACACTGAAGCTTTCTTT
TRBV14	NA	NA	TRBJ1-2	CASSSLTGPLGYTF	TGTGCCAGCAGCTCCCTAACAGGTCCCCTAGGCTACACCTTC
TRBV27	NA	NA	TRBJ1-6	CASSLSPNSPLHF	TGTGCCAGCAGTTTATCGCCCAATTCACCCCTCCACTTT
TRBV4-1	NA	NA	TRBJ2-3	CASSQDNSLPTDTQYF	TGCGCCAGCAGCCAAGATAATAGCCTCCCCACAGATACGCAGTATTTT
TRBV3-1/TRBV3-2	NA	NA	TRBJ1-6	CASSQAGAKNSPLHF	TGTGCCAGCAGCCAAGCGGGGGCGAAAAATTCACCCCTCCACTTT
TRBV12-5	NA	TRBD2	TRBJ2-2	CASGRLAGGPGELFF	TGTGCTAGTGGTCGGCTAGCGGGAGGGCCCGGGGAGCTGTTTTTT
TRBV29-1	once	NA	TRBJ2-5	CSVVYGGETQYF	TGCAGCGTTGTTTACGGGGGAGAGACCCAGTACTTC
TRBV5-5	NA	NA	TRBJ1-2	CASSFRAFNYGYTF	TGTGCCAGCAGCTTTAGGGCCTTTAACTATGGCTACACCTTC
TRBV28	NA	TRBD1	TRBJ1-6	CASRGQWGSPLHF	TGTGCCAGCAGGGGACAGTGGGGTTCACCCCTCCACTTT
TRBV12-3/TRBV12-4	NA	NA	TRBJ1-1	CASSSFSGEAFF	TGTGCCAGCAGTTCCTTTTCAGGGGAAGCTTTCTTT
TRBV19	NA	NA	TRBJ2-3	CATSRRDFVTDTQYF	TGTGCCACCTCACGGCGGGACTTTGTCACAGATACGCAGTATTTT
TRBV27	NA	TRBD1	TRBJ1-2	CASRPLTGGYGYTF	TGTGCCAGCAGGCCCTTGACAGGGGGCTATGGCTACACCTTC
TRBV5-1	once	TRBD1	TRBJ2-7	CASSLVRNGQGAHEQYF	TGCGCCAGCAGCTTGGTTCGCAACGGACAGGGGGCCCACGAGCAGTACTTC
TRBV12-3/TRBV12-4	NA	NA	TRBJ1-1	CASGPQNTEAFF	TGTGCCAGCGGGCCGCAAAACACTGAAGCTTTCTTT
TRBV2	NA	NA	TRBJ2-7	CASSDSVRSYEQYF	TGTGCCAGCAGTGATTCAGTTCGCTCCTACGAGCAGTACTTC
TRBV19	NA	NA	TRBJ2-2	CASSIRGGELFF	TGTGCCAGTAGTATACGTGGCGGGGAGCTGTTTTTT
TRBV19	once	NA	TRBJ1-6	CASSWSGHNSPLHF	TGTGCCAGTAGTTGGTCTGGACATAATTCACCCCTCCACTTT
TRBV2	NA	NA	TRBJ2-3	CASRSDTQYF	TGTGCCAGCCGCAGCGATACGCAGTATTTT
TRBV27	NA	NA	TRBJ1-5	CASRTRAGQPQHF	TGTGCCAGCAGGACCCGCGCCGGTCAGCCCCAGCATTTT
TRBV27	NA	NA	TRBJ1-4	CASSLRESNEKLFF	TGTGCCAGCAGTTTAAGGGAATCTAATGAAAAACTGTTTTTT
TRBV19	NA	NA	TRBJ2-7	CASRANYEQYF	TGTGCCAGCAGAGCGAACTACGAGCAGTACTTC